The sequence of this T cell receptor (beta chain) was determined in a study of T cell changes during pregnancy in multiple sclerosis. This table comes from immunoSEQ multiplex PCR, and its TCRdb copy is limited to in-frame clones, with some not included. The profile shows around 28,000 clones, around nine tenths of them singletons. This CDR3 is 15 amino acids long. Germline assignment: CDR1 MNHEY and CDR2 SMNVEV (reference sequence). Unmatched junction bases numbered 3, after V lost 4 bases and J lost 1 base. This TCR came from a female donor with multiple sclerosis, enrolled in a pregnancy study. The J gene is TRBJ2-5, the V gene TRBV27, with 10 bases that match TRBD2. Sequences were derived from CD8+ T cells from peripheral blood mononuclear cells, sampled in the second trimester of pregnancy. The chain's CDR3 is CASSSAGGVQETQYF. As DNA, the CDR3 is TGTGCCAGCAGTTCAGCGGGAGGGGTCCAAGAGACCCAGTACTTC.